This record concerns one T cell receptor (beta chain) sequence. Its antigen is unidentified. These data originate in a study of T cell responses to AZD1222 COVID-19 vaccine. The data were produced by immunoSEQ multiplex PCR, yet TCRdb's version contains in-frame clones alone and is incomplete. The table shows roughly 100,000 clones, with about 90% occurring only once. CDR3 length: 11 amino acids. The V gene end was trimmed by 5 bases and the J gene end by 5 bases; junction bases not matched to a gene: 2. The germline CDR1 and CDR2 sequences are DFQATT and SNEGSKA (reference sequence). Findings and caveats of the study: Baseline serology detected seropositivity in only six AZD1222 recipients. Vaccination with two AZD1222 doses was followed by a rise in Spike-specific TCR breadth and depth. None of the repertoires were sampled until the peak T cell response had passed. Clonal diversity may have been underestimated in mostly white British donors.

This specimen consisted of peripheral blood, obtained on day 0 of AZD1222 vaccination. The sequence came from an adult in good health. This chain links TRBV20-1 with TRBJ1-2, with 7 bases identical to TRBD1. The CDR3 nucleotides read TGCAGTGCTCCAGGGGGATATGGCTACACCTTC. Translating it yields CSAPGGYGYTF.